This T cell receptor beta chain was sequenced for a study of blood T cell repertoires in COVID-19. The overall study: There were acute and convalescent COVID-19 samples, and they came from the United States, Italy and Spain.

Sequencing used immunoSEQ multiplex PCR; TCRdb keeps in-frame clones, though not all of them. The data hold roughly 100,000 clones, with around nine tenths observed a single time. The CDR3 is 13 amino acids. The germline V gene encodes CDR1 MNHEY and CDR2 SMNVEV (reference sequence). The V gene lost 6 bases and the J gene lost 6 bases, with 12 bases spanning the gap. The source material was peripheral blood. V usage is TRBV27 and J usage is TRBJ2-1; D is unresolved. The sequence came from a woman in her sixties or seventies with acute or convalescent COVID-19. The CDR3 reads CASSLLSSNEQFF. The CDR3 DNA sequence: TGTGCCAGCAGCTTACTTTCTAGCAATGAGCAGTTCTTC.